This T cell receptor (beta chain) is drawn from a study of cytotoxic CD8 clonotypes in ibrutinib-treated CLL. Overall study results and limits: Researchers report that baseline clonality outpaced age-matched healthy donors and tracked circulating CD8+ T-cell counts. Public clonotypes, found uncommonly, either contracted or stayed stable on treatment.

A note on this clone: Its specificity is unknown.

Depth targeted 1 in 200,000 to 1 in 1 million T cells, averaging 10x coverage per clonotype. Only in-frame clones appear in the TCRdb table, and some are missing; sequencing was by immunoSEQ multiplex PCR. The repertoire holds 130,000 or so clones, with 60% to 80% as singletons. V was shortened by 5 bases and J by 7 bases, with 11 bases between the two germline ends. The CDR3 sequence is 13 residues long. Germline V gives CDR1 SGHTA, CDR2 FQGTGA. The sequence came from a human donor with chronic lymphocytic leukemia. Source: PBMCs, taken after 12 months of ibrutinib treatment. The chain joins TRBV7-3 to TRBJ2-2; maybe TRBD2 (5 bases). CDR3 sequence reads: CASSQVEDGELFF. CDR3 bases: TGTGCCAGCAGCCAAGTGGAGGACGGGGAGCTGTTTTTT.